A single sample gave rise to the 17 T cell receptor beta chains below, sequenced in a study of T cell responses to AZD1222 COVID-19 vaccine. The table came from immunoSEQ multiplex PCR; TCRdb's copy has only in-frame clones and leaves some out. The table has 250,000 or so clones, 93% seen once. The sample here was peripheral blood, taken on day 0 of AZD1222 vaccination. The receptors originated from an adult in good health.

The chain has TRBV5-1 and TRBJ2-1; D may correspond to TRBD1 or TRBD2 (5 bases each). CDR1 is SGHRS, CDR2 YFSETQ, per germline. The CDR3 has 16 residues. The V and J ends lost 3 bases and 0 bases respectively, with 13 bases between them. CDR3 coding DNA: TGCGCCAGCAGCTCCCCGGGACCAGGCTCCTACAATGAGCAGTTCTTC. As protein: CASSSPGPGSYNEQFF.

The rearrangement uses TRBV29-1 and TRBJ1-2, with 8 bases identical to TRBD1. The germline V gene encodes CDR1 SQVTM and CDR2 ANQGSEA. The CDR3 has 15 residues. Trimming cost V 1 base and J 4 bases; bases outside gene matches: 8. CDR3 nucleotides: TGCAGCGTTGAAGCCTTTGGACAGGGCGGCTATGGCTACACCTTC. It yields the protein CSVEAFGQGGYGYTF.

Concerning this clone itself: Other DNA sequences in the sample encode the same CDR3. The rearrangement joins TRBV18 to TRBJ2-2; D may match TRBD1 or TRBD2 (5 bases each). Germline V CDR1 and CDR2: KGHSH, LQKENI. This CDR3 region has 14 residues. Trimming took off 6 bases at V and 1 base at J, with 9 bases between the two ends. CDR3 coding DNA: TGTGCCAGCTCCCCGGGACGGAACACCGGGGAGCTGTTTTTT. This gives the protein CASSPGRNTGELFF.

This chain links TRBV2 with TRBJ2-3; 7 nucleotides line up with TRBD1. V shed 4 bases and J 0 bases; nucleotides not matched to a gene: 4. The CDR3 spans 15 residues. CDR1 and CDR2 from the germline V gene are SNHLY and FYNNEI. Here the CDR3 reads CASSGGTASTDTQYF. CDR3 bases: TGTGCCAGCAGTGGGGGGACAGCTAGCACAGATACGCAGTATTTT.

This sequence joins TRBV3-1 (or the pseudogene TRBV3-2) and TRBJ1-4; the D is unclear. Looked up from germline, CDR1 is LGHDT and CDR2 is YNNKEL (reference sequence). The V gene lost 3 bases and the J gene lost 8 bases, with 16 bases spanning the gap. This CDR3 comprises 15 residues. The CDR3 protein is CASSQPLVLGEKLFF. The CDR3 DNA is TGTGCCAGCAGCCAGCCTCTCGTCCTGGGGGAAAAACTGTTTTTT.

V gene TRBV6-5 combines with J gene TRBJ2-7, with TRBD1 matching over 9 bases. J was trimmed by 5 bases and V by 7 bases; bases with no gene match: 6. The germline V gene encodes CDR1 MNHEY and CDR2 SVGAGI. The CDR3 spans 13 residues. CDR3 amino acids: CASTKGTGNEQYF. The CDR3 DNA reads TGTGCCAGCACCAAAGGGACAGGGAACGAGCAGTACTTC.

The chain uses TRBV5-1 and TRBJ1-6, with 10 bases lining up with TRBD1. The CDR3 loop spans 15 amino acids. The germline V gene encodes CDR1 SGHRS and CDR2 YFSETQ. J gave up 8 bases and V 2 bases, and 4 bases lay outside the gene matches. The CDR3 DNA sequence: TGCGCCAGCAGCTTATCCGGACAGGGGGATTCACCCCTCCACTTT. Translating it yields CASSLSGQGDSPLHF.

CDR3 amino acids: CATSEGGGGETQYF. The DNA of the CDR3 is TGTGCCACCAGTGAAGGCGGGGGAGGCGAGACCCAGTACTTC. The rearrangement links TRBV24-1 to TRBJ2-5; the match to TRBD2 covers 7 bases. The CDR3 runs 14 residues. Germline V lookup: CDR1 KGHDR, CDR2 SFDVKD. The trim removed 4 bases at V and 5 bases at J, leaving 6 bases unmatched.

This clone was seen more than once but under ten times. This chain joins TRBV7-9 and TRBJ1-1, with no clear D. The length of the CDR3 is 15 residues. Germline CDR1 and CDR2: SEHNR and FQNEAQ (reference sequence). V lost 0 bases to trimming and J lost 4 bases, with 12 bases between them. CDR3 in DNA: TGTGCCAGCAGCTTAGCGGGAGGGTTCGGCACTGAAGCTTTCTTT. It yields the protein CASSLAGGFGTEAFF.

This rearrangement joins TRBV6-5 to TRBJ2-7; D possibly uses TRBD1 or TRBD2 (6 bases each). The CDR3 contains 15 residues. Trimming pared 6 bases from V and 4 bases from J, leaving 19 bases between. Germline V gene data show CDR1 as MNHEY and CDR2 as SVGAGI. The DNA for the CDR3 is TGTGCCAGCAGGGAGGAGGGGGGTTGGATTTACGAGCAGTACTTC. It yields the protein CASREEGGWIYEQYF.

This sequence joins TRBV5-1 and TRBJ2-5; D is unresolved. V lost 1 base, J lost 5 bases, and 6 bases lay in between. CDR3 length equals 12 residues. Germline assignment: CDR1 SGHRS and CDR2 YFSETQ. CDR3 sequence reads: CASSLTVETQYF. The CDR3 DNA follows: TGCGCCAGCAGCTTGACAGTGGAGACCCAGTACTTC.

The CDR3 reads CATRLASTETQYF. The CDR3 nucleotides are TGTGCCACCCGGCTAGCTAGCACAGAGACCCAGTACTTC. The chain recombines TRBV19 with TRBJ2-5; possible D gene TRBD2, 5 bases. Trimming cost V 10 bases and J 4 bases, with 16 bases left between them. This CDR3 has 13 amino acids. Germline loops: CDR1 LNHDA, CDR2 SQIVND (reference sequence).

The rearrangement joins TRBV27 to TRBJ1-5, with 9 bases aligning to TRBD1. CDR3 size: 14 residues. V shed 5 bases, J shed 6 bases, and the junction held 5 bases outside the gene matches. Germline V lookup: CDR1 MNHEY, CDR2 SMNVEV (reference sequence). CDR3 nucleotides: TGTGCCAGCAGTAGGACAGGGGTAATTCAGCCCCAGCATTTT. The encoded protein is CASSRTGVIQPQHF.

There are a few counts of this clone. This sequence joins TRBV7-9 and TRBJ2-2, with D perhaps matching TRBD2 (6 bases). This CDR3 region has 15 residues. Germline V lookup: CDR1 SEHNR, CDR2 FQNEAQ (reference sequence). The ends were cut back, 1 base at V and 5 bases at J, with 11 bases in the middle. The CDR3 DNA reads TGTGCCAGCAGCTTAGGGAGGGTTGAGACCGGGGAGCTGTTTTTT. This gives the protein CASSLGRVETGELFF. Full variable domain (outside the CDR3, taken from reference TRBV7-9 and TRBJ2-2): DTGVSQNPRHKITKRGQNVTFRCDPISEHNRLYWYRQTLGQGPEFLTYFQNEAQLEKSRLLSDRFSAERPKGSFSTLEIQRTEQGDSAMYLCASSLGRVETGELFFGEGSRLTVL.

The chain joins TRBV2 to TRBJ2-7, with a possible D match to TRBD2 (7 bases). This CDR3 region has 15 residues. Germline CDR1 SNHLY, CDR2 FYNNEI. The V gene lost 1 base and the J gene lost 6 bases, with 16 bases spanning the gap. CDR3 sequence: CASSEDTLRGGEQYF. The CDR3 DNA reads TGTGCCAGCAGTGAAGATACTTTGAGGGGGGGCGAGCAGTACTTC.

J is TRBJ1-4 and V is TRBV5-1; 7 nucleotides agree with TRBD1. Per germline, CDR1 SGHRS and CDR2 YFSETQ. V lost 4 bases to trimming and J lost 4 bases; unmatched junction nucleotides: 7. The CDR3 spans 15 residues. CDR3 in DNA: TGCGCCAGCAGCCCAGGAGGGACAGTTAATGAAAAACTGTTTTTT. This translates into CASSPGGTVNEKLFF.

The chain combines TRBV6-2 or TRBV6-3 with TRBJ1-4, with D tentatively TRBD1 (5 bases). V was trimmed by 0 bases and J by 5 bases, leaving 7 bases between them. Looked up from germline, CDR1 is MNHEY and CDR2 is SVGEGT. There are 14 residues in the CDR3. Here the CDR3 DNA reads TGTGCCAGCAGTTACTCGGGGCTCAATGAAAAACTGTTTTTT. Translating gives CASSYSGLNEKLFF.